The entry below gives a single T cell receptor beta chain sequence along with its context. Germline V gene lookup returns CDR1 SNHLY and CDR2 FYNNEI. Deletions cut 6 bases from V and 3 bases from J, with 14 bases between. The CDR3 extends over 15 amino acids. This record belongs to a study of blood T cell repertoires in COVID-19. Across the whole study: Samples came from the United States, Italy and Spain, spanning acute and convalescent COVID-19.

Measured with immunoSEQ multiplex PCR; TCRdb has only the in-frame clones, and not every one. The sample lists under 200,000 clones, 88% occurring once. The sequencing sample was made of peripheral blood. The clonotype originates from a middle-aged man with active or convalescent COVID-19. J is TRBJ1-4 and V is TRBV2; a possible D gene is TRBD1 (6 bases). DNA of the CDR3: TGTGCCAGCAGGAGAACAGGGAACGCTAATGAAAAACTGTTTTTT. Protein: CASRRTGNANEKLFF.